This TCR beta chain was observed in a study of blood T cell repertoires in COVID-19. Whole-study context: The United States, Italy and Spain provided the acute and convalescent COVID-19 samples. Sources were T cells, B-cell-depleted T cells, or PBMCs; the material itself was cDNA or gDNA.

Germline values: CDR1 SNHLY, CDR2 FYNNEI. The CDR3 loop spans 16 amino acids. With V trimmed by 10 bases and J by 0 bases, 12 bases remained unmatched. The protocol was immunoSEQ multiplex PCR, while the TCRdb copy is restricted to in-frame clones and leaves out a portion. This table has some 65,000 clones, 90% to 95% appearing once. The receptor was derived from a man in his sixties or seventies with active COVID-19. The chain is built from TRBV2 and TRBJ2-1; 7 bases are shared with TRBD1. The sample comprised peripheral blood. The CDR3 DNA follows: TGTGCCACAAAGGGACAGAAATCAAGCTCCTACAATGAGCAGTTCTTC. Translating gives CATKGQKSSSYNEQFF. The full variable domain, rest sourced from reference TRBV2 and TRBJ2-1, is EPEVTQTPSHQVTQMGQEVILRCVPISNHLYFYWYRQILGQKVEFLVSFYNNEISEKSEIFDDQFSVERPDGSNFTLKIRSTKLEDSAMYFCATKGQKSSSYNEQFFGPGTRLTVL.